These T cell receptor beta chains were read from a single sample in a study of cytomegalovirus exposure and HLA in healthy donors. This table comes from immunoSEQ multiplex PCR, and its TCRdb copy is limited to in-frame clones, with some not included. The sample comprises about 100,000 clones, approximately 71% of which are singletons, and more than 15% rests with the top ten. Sequences were obtained from PBMCs. Every receptor here comes from a woman aged 18-29 years in good health and CMV-seropositive. Both conserved end residues are part of each CDR3. The D gene is left open where the match is weak. The size of a clone is reported for some rows only, either as once, few or many, or as a class for expanded clones.

v_call: TRBV6-5; clone_size: NA; j_call: TRBJ2-3; d_call: NA; cdr3_nt: TGTGCCAGCAGTTACCGCCAGGGTTCCGATACGCAGTATTTT; cdr3_aa: CASSYRQGSDTQYF
v_call: TRBV4-1; clone_size: NA; j_call: TRBJ2-5; d_call: TRBD2; cdr3_nt: TGCGCCAGCAGCCAAGACGACAGCGGGGGCCCTCCAGGGACCCAGTACTTC; cdr3_aa: CASSQDDSGGPPGTQYF
v_call: TRBV6-6; clone_size: NA; j_call: TRBJ1-1; d_call: NA; cdr3_nt: TGTGCCAGCAGCAACCGACAGCGTGAAGCTTTCTTT; cdr3_aa: CASSNRQREAFF
v_call: TRBV7-9; clone_size: NA; j_call: TRBJ2-7; d_call: NA; cdr3_nt: TGTGCCAGCAGCCTTGAGGGCGGGCTCCCCTACGAGCAGTACTTC; cdr3_aa: CASSLEGGLPYEQYF
v_call: TRBV27; clone_size: NA; j_call: TRBJ2-7; d_call: TRBD2; cdr3_nt: TGTGCCAGCAGGGGGTGGCTAGCGGACTCCTACGAGCAGTACTTC; cdr3_aa: CASRGWLADSYEQYF
v_call: TRBV7-3; clone_size: NA; j_call: TRBJ2-2; d_call: NA; cdr3_nt: TGTGCCAGCAGCTTAGGCGGTGGCACCGGGGAGCTGTTTTTT; cdr3_aa: CASSLGGGTGELFF
v_call: TRBV29-1; clone_size: NA; j_call: TRBJ1-2; d_call: TRBD1; cdr3_nt: TGCAGCGTTGAAGAGTACAGGGGGCCGGGGGGCTACACCTTC; cdr3_aa: CSVEEYRGPGGYTF
v_call: TRBV2; clone_size: NA; j_call: TRBJ1-5; d_call: TRBD1; cdr3_nt: TGTGCCAGCAGCGGACAGGGGAACAATCAGCCCCAGCATTTT; cdr3_aa: CASSGQGNNQPQHF
v_call: TRBV9; clone_size: NA; j_call: TRBJ2-5; d_call: TRBD2; cdr3_nt: TGTGCCAGCAGCACGGACAGCGGGGGTGGTACGCGAGAGACCCAGTACTTC; cdr3_aa: CASSTDSGGGTRETQYF
v_call: TRBV5-5; clone_size: NA; j_call: TRBJ1-4; d_call: NA; cdr3_nt: TGTGCCAGCACCCCGGGGGGCTCCCTGGGAAATGAAAAACTGTTTTTT; cdr3_aa: CASTPGGSLGNEKLFF
v_call: TRBV4-1; clone_size: NA; j_call: TRBJ2-5; d_call: NA; cdr3_nt: TGCGCCAGCAGCCAAGAGGGGGCAGGTCAAGAGACCCAGTACTTC; cdr3_aa: CASSQEGAGQETQYF
v_call: TRBV6-5; clone_size: NA; j_call: TRBJ1-1; d_call: NA; cdr3_nt: TGTGCCAGCAGTTACTCCCTCCCAGGGAACACTGAAGCTTTCTTT; cdr3_aa: CASSYSLPGNTEAFF
v_call: TRBV15; clone_size: NA; j_call: TRBJ1-1; d_call: NA; cdr3_nt: TGTGCCACCAGCAGAGGACAGGACAACACTGAAGCTTTCTTT; cdr3_aa: CATSRGQDNTEAFF
v_call: TRBV5-4; clone_size: NA; j_call: TRBJ2-1; d_call: TRBD1; cdr3_nt: TGTGCCAGCAGCGTCGGACAGGGCTCCTACAATGAGCAGTTCTTC; cdr3_aa: CASSVGQGSYNEQFF
v_call: TRBV7-8; clone_size: NA; j_call: TRBJ2-1; d_call: TRBD2; cdr3_nt: TGTGCCAGCAGCCGGACTAGCGGGGGAGGGGGCTCCTACAATGAGCAGTTCTTC; cdr3_aa: CASSRTSGGGGSYNEQFF
v_call: TRBV28; clone_size: NA; j_call: TRBJ2-1; d_call: NA; cdr3_nt: TGTGCCAGCAGTTTCCAAAGACCTCCTCAGGGCTACAATGAGCAGTTCTTC; cdr3_aa: CASSFQRPPQGYNEQFF
v_call: TRBV7-9; clone_size: NA; j_call: TRBJ2-7; d_call: NA; cdr3_nt: TGTGCCAGCAGCTTAGATTGGGGCCGCGAGCAGTACTTC; cdr3_aa: CASSLDWGREQYF
v_call: TRBV28; clone_size: NA; j_call: TRBJ2-4; d_call: NA; cdr3_nt: TGTGCCAGCACCTCGCGGGCGCTCGGCAAAAACATTCAGTACTTC; cdr3_aa: CASTSRALGKNIQYF
v_call: TRBV27; clone_size: NA; j_call: TRBJ2-5; d_call: TRBD2; cdr3_nt: TGTGCCAGCAGTTCGCTAGCGGGAAGAGAGACCCAGTACTTC; cdr3_aa: CASSSLAGRETQYF
v_call: TRBV27; clone_size: once; j_call: TRBJ2-7; d_call: TRBD2; cdr3_nt: TGTGCCAGCAGTTTAACTAGCGGATCATACGAGCAGTACTTC; cdr3_aa: CASSLTSGSYEQYF
v_call: TRBV11-2; clone_size: once; j_call: TRBJ1-5; d_call: NA; cdr3_nt: TGTGCCAGCAGCTTAGGGACAGTTAATCAGCCCCAGCATTTT; cdr3_aa: CASSLGTVNQPQHF
v_call: TRBV28; clone_size: NA; j_call: TRBJ1-5; d_call: NA; cdr3_nt: TGTGCCAGCAGTTTCACAGGGACCCTTTATAGCAATCAGCCCCAGCATTTT; cdr3_aa: CASSFTGTLYSNQPQHF
v_call: TRBV28; clone_size: few; j_call: TRBJ2-7; d_call: TRBD1; cdr3_nt: TGTGCCAGCGGTTGGGGGACAGACACTTACTACGAGCAGTACTTC; cdr3_aa: CASGWGTDTYYEQYF
v_call: TRBV18; clone_size: NA; j_call: TRBJ2-1; d_call: TRBD2; cdr3_nt: TGTGCCAGCTCACCACTAGCGGGAGAGGATGAGCAGTTCTTC; cdr3_aa: CASSPLAGEDEQFF
v_call: TRBV20-1; clone_size: NA; j_call: TRBJ1-4; d_call: NA; cdr3_nt: TGCAGTGCTAGAAACTGGGAAAAACTGTTTTTT; cdr3_aa: CSARNWEKLFF
v_call: TRBV7-9; clone_size: NA; j_call: TRBJ2-7; d_call: NA; cdr3_nt: TGTGCCAGCAGCAAACGGGCCTACGAGCAGTACTTC; cdr3_aa: CASSKRAYEQYF
v_call: TRBV5-1; clone_size: NA; j_call: TRBJ1-1; d_call: NA; cdr3_nt: TGCGCCAGCAGCCTTCAAAAATGGAGCGCTGAAGCTTTCTTT; cdr3_aa: CASSLQKWSAEAFF
v_call: TRBV7-6; clone_size: NA; j_call: TRBJ1-1; d_call: NA; cdr3_nt: TGTGCCAGCAGCTTAGACAGCTTCACTGAAGCTTTCTTT; cdr3_aa: CASSLDSFTEAFF
v_call: TRBV5-4; clone_size: NA; j_call: TRBJ2-3; d_call: NA; cdr3_nt: TGTGCCAGCAGGGACCCAGAGGGCCGAGATACGCAGTATTTT; cdr3_aa: CASRDPEGRDTQYF
v_call: TRBV30; clone_size: NA; j_call: TRBJ2-1; d_call: NA; cdr3_nt: TGTGCCTGGATGAGTTCACGGGACAATGAGCAGTTCTTC; cdr3_aa: CAWMSSRDNEQFF
v_call: TRBV19; clone_size: NA; j_call: TRBJ2-3; d_call: TRBD1; cdr3_nt: TGTGCCAGTAGTAGCCGACGAGGGGGCCCTAGCACAGATACGCAGTATTTT; cdr3_aa: CASSSRRGGPSTDTQYF
v_call: TRBV9; clone_size: NA; j_call: TRBJ1-5; d_call: TRBD1; cdr3_nt: TGTGCCAGCAGCCTTACAGGGGGCGAAGTCCAGCCCCAGCATTTT; cdr3_aa: CASSLTGGEVQPQHF
v_call: TRBV7-9; clone_size: NA; j_call: TRBJ2-7; d_call: NA; cdr3_nt: TGTGCCAGCAGCTTTCGACAGGCCGCCGAGCAGTACTTC; cdr3_aa: CASSFRQAAEQYF
v_call: TRBV10-3; clone_size: NA; j_call: TRBJ1-2; d_call: TRBD1; cdr3_nt: TGTGCCAGCCGCTCACTGACAGGGGGCAACTATGGCTACACCTTC; cdr3_aa: CASRSLTGGNYGYTF
v_call: TRBV10-3; clone_size: few; j_call: TRBJ1-1; d_call: NA; cdr3_nt: TGTGCCATCAGACAGGAGAACACTGAAGCTTTCTTT; cdr3_aa: CAIRQENTEAFF
v_call: TRBV4-3; clone_size: few; j_call: TRBJ1-6; d_call: TRBD1; cdr3_nt: TGCGCCAGCAGCCAAGACCTCCCAGGACAGGGGAATCTTTTTGATAATTCACCCCTCCACTTT; cdr3_aa: CASSQDLPGQGNLFDNSPLHF
v_call: TRBV9; clone_size: NA; j_call: TRBJ1-1; d_call: NA; cdr3_nt: TGTGCCAGCAGCGTAGCTTATTCGTCCCCCTGGGCGAACACTGAAGCTTTCTTT; cdr3_aa: CASSVAYSSPWANTEAFF
v_call: TRBV14; clone_size: NA; j_call: TRBJ2-5; d_call: NA; cdr3_nt: TGTGCCAGCAGCCGAATCGGACAGCCGAAAGAGACCCAGTACTTC; cdr3_aa: CASSRIGQPKETQYF
v_call: TRBV4-3; clone_size: once; j_call: TRBJ1-6; d_call: NA; cdr3_nt: TGCGCCAGCAGCCAAGATAGAGGAGGGCACGGTTCACCCCTCCACTTT; cdr3_aa: CASSQDRGGHGSPLHF
v_call: TRBV18; clone_size: NA; j_call: TRBJ2-7; d_call: TRBD2; cdr3_nt: TGTGCCAGCTCACCACCTCCTAGCGGGAGGCCGGAAGGCTACGAGCAGTACTTC; cdr3_aa: CASSPPPSGRPEGYEQYF